This T cell receptor (beta chain) was identified in a study of radiation and T cells in renal cell carcinoma. Deletions cut 4 bases from V and 0 bases from J, with 14 bases between. The length of the CDR3 is 15 residues. CDR1 and CDR2 (germline): SGHTS, YDEGEE. Libraries were prepared by immunoSEQ multiplex PCR; TCRdb keeps only in-frame clonotypes and omits some of them. The sample has some 130,000 clones, 75% to 85% seen once. Time point here: blood 2 weeks post-SBRT. Indicated treatment: 15 Gy SBRT to primary tumor, nephrectomy 4 weeks later. The sequence was collected from a woman aged 60-70 years with renal cell carcinoma. This sample comprised blood, obtained from a patient whose treatment included radiotherapy and nephrectomy. This chain uses TRBV5-8 with TRBJ2-7, with no clear D. CDR3 sequence (DNA): TGTGCCAGCAGCCTGACGGTTTTTAGCTCCTACGAGCAGTACTTC. It specifies CASSLTVFSSYEQYF.